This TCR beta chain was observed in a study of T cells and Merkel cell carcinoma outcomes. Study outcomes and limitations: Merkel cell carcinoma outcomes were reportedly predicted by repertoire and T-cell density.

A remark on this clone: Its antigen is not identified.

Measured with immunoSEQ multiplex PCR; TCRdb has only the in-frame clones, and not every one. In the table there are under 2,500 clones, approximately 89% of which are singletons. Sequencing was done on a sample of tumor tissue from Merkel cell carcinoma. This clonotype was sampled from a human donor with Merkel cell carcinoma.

The CDR3 protein is CASSGASYNEQFF. DNA of the CDR3: TGTGCCAGCTCAGGTGCCAGCTACAATGAGCAGTTCTTC. The chain has TRBV18 and TRBJ2-1; no firm D call. The length of the CDR3 is 13 residues. Per germline, CDR1 KGHSH and CDR2 LQKENI. Trimming cost V 5 bases and J 3 bases, with 8 bases left between them.